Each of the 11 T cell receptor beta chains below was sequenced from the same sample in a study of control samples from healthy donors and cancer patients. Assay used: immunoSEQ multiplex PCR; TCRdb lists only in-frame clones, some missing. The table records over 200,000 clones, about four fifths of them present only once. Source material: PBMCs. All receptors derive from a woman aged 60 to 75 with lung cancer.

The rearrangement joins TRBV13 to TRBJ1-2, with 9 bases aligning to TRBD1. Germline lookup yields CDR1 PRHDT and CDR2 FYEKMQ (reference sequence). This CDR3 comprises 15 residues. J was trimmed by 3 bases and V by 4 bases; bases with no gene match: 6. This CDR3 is CASSSQGQGDYGYTF. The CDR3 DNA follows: TGTGCCAGCAGCTCCCAGGGACAGGGAGACTATGGCTACACCTTC.

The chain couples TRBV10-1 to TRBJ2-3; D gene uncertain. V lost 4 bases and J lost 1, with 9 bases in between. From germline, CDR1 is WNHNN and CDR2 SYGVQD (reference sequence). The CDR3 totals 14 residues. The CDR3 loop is CASSVSHRTDTQYF. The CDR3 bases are TGCGCCAGCAGTGTCTCCCACCGCACAGATACGCAGTATTTT.

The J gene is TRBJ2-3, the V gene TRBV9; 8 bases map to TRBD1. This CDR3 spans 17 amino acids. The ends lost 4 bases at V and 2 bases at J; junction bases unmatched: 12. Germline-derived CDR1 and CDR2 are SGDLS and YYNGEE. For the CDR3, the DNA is TGTGCCAGCAGCTACCGGGAAGGACAGGGCGTCACAGATACGCAGTATTTT. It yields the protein CASSYREGQGVTDTQYF.

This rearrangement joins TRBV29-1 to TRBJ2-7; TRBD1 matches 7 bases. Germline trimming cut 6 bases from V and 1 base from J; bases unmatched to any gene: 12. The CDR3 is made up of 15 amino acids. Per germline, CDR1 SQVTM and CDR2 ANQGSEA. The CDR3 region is CSVAWGTDPSYEQYF. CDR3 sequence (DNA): TGCAGCGTCGCTTGGGGGACAGATCCTTCCTACGAGCAGTACTTC.

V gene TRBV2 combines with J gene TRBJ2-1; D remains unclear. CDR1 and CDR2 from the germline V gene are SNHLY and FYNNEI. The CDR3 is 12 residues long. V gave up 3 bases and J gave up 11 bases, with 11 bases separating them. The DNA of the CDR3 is TGTGCCAGCAGTGACAGCTTCCGAAAGCAGTTCTTC. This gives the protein CASSDSFRKQFF.

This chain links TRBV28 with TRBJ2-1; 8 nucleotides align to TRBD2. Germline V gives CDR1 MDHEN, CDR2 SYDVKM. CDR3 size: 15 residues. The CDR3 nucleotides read TGTGCTACCACCCTCTACGCGGGAGGCCCCAAAGAGCAGTTCTTC. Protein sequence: CATTLYAGGPKEQFF. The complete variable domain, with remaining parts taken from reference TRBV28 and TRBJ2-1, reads DVKVTQSSRYLVKRTGEKVFLECVQDMDHENMFWYRQDPGLGLRLIYFSYDVKMKEKGDIPEGYSVSREKKERFSLILESASTNQTSMYLCATTLYAGGPKEQFFGPGTRLTVL.

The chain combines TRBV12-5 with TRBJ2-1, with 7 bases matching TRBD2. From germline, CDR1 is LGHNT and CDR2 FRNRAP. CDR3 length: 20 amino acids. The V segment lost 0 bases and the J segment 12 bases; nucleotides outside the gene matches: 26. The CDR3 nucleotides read TGTGCTAGTGGTTTGGTTATCCCCCTTTTGGACTCCACGACTAGCTGGGGGCAGTTCTTC. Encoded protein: CASGLVIPLLDSTTSWGQFF.

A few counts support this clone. The CDR3 region is CASSPVRYGYTF. The CDR3 coding sequence is TGTGCCAGCAGTCCCGTCCGGTATGGCTACACCTTC. This rearrangement joins TRBV2 to TRBJ1-2; no clear D. Germline values: CDR1 SNHLY, CDR2 FYNNEI. The CDR3 is made up of 12 amino acids. Trimming took off 5 bases at V and 5 bases at J, with 9 bases between the two ends. The full variable domain, its missing parts supplied by reference TRBV2 and TRBJ1-2, is EPEVTQTPSHQVTQMGQEVILRCVPISNHLYFYWYRQILGQKVEFLVSFYNNEISEKSEIFDDQFSVERPDGSNFTLKIRSTKLEDSAMYFCASSPVRYGYTFGSGTRLTVV.

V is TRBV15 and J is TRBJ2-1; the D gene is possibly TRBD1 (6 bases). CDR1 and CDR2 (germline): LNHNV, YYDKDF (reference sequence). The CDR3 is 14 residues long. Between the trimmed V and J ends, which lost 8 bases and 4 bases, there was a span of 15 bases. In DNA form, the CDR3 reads TGTGCCACCGGTCGACAGGTAACGTACAATGAGCAGTTCTTC. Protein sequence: CATGRQVTYNEQFF.

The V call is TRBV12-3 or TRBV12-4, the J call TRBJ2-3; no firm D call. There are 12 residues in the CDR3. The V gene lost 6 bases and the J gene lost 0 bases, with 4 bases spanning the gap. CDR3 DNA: TGTGCCAGCAGGGCCAGCACAGATACGCAGTATTTT. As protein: CASRASTDTQYF.

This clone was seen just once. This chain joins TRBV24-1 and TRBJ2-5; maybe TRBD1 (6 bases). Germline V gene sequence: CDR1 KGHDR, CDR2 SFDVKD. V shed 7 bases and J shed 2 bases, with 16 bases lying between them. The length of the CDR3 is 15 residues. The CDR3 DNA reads TGTGCCACCAGCGCTGGTAGCACAGGGCAAGAGACCCAGTACTTC. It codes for CATSAGSTGQETQYF.